Following are 21 T cell receptor beta chains from one sample sequenced in a study of T cell repertoires in cytomegalovirus infection. TCRdb independently ran MiXCR on the reads; one entry per CDR3 protein. The table lists about 190,000 distinct CDR3 sequences, roughly 30% of them singletons. Sequencing input: PBMCs. The receptor source for this set is a human donor in good health (CMV status not recorded). Some clones in this sample may be carry-over from other donors' samples.

This clonotype was seen at least ten times. The rearrangement joins TRBV7-2 to TRBJ2-5, with 12 nucleotides matching TRBD2. The CDR3 sequence is 14 residues long. J was trimmed by 6 bases and V by 5 bases; bases with no gene match: 4. Germline lookup yields CDR1 SGHTA and CDR2 FQGNSA. CDR3 sequence: CASSRTSGEKTQYF. The CDR3 DNA sequence: TGTGCCAGCAGCCGGACTAGCGGGGAGAAGACCCAGTACTTC. Combining the CDR3 with reference TRBV7-2 and TRBJ2-5 gives the whole variable domain GAGVSQSPSNKVTEKGKDVELRCDPISGHTALYWYRQSLGQGLEFLIYFQGNSAPDKSGLPSDRFSAERTGGSVSTLTIQRTQQEDSAVYLCASSRTSGEKTQYFGPGTRLLVL.

J is TRBJ2-3 and V is TRBV5-1, with a tentative D call TRBD2 (6 bases). Germline V gene lookup returns CDR1 SGHRS and CDR2 YFSETQ. Trimming removed 4 bases from V and 2 bases from J, with 14 bases in between. CDR3 length: 15 residues. CDR3 amino acids: CASSPGGTPTDTQYF. The CDR3 region has the DNA TGCGCCAGCAGCCCCGGCGGGACTCCCACAGATACGCAGTATTTT.

This clonotype has a handful of counts. This sequence joins TRBV6-1 and TRBJ2-5; TRBD1 might be the D (5 bases). This CDR3 has 16 amino acids. CDR1 is MNHNS and CDR2 is SASEGT in the germline V gene. The V end was cut by 7 bases, the J end by 2 bases, with 20 bases between. The CDR3 protein is CASTHAWGLGQETQYF. CDR3 bases: TGTGCCAGCACTCACGCGTGGGGCCTGGGGCAAGAGACCCAGTACTTC.

In its sample, this clonotype was seen many times. The chain recombines TRBV7-9 with TRBJ2-3, with 10 bases identical to TRBD2. With 5 bases clipped from V and 4 bases from J, the junction kept 9 bases outside the gene matches. Germline values: CDR1 SEHNR, CDR2 FQNEAQ (reference sequence). The CDR3 runs to 16 residues. The DNA for the CDR3 is TGTGCCAGCAGCAGAGCAGCGGGGGGGCCTTCAGATACGCAGTATTTT. Translated: CASSRAAGGPSDTQYF. Variable domain in full (rest from reference TRBV7-9 and TRBJ2-3): DTGVSQNPRHKITKRGQNVTFRCDPISEHNRLYWYRQTLGQGPEFLTYFQNEAQLEKSRLLSDRFSAERPKGSFSTLEIQRTEQGDSAMYLCASSRAAGGPSDTQYFGPGTRLTVL.

The chain has TRBV20-1 and TRBJ2-3, with TRBD2 as a possible D gene (5 bases). This CDR3 is built from 11 residues. The germline gives CDR1 DFQATT, CDR2 SNEGSKA (reference sequence). With 7 bases removed from V and 5 bases from J, the gap between germline ends came to 10 bases. CDR3 sequence: CSGVRGDTQYF. In nucleotides, the CDR3 is TGCAGTGGAGTACGGGGAGATACGCAGTATTTT.

The rearrangement joins TRBV14 to TRBJ1-1; D is ambiguous. The V end was cut by 3 bases, the J end by 3 bases, with 20 bases between. Germline V gene data show CDR1 as SGHDN and CDR2 as FVKESK. The CDR3 spans 17 residues. CDR3 loop: CASSQGKGFPGDTEAFF. The CDR3 nucleotides read TGTGCCAGCAGCCAGGGGAAAGGTTTCCCCGGGGACACTGAAGCTTTCTTT.

This clonotype occurred a few times. The V gene is TRBV14, the J gene TRBJ1-1; D is unresolved. Germline V gives CDR1 SGHDN, CDR2 FVKESK. This CDR3 spans 12 amino acids. Between the trimmed V and J ends, which lost 2 bases and 8 bases, there was a span of 9 bases. CDR3 in DNA: TGTGCCAGCAGCCAACGGGGAAGAGAAGCTTTCTTT. Its translation: CASSQRGREAFF.

Only a few counts were recorded for this clonotype. V gene TRBV7-8 combines with J gene TRBJ2-6; possible D gene TRBD1, 6 bases. V lost 1 base and J lost 0, with 7 bases in between. The length of the CDR3 is 16 residues. Germline V gene sequence: CDR1 SGHVS, CDR2 FQNEAQ. CDR3: CASSLEGVSGANVLTF. As DNA, the CDR3 is TGTGCCAGCAGCTTAGAGGGGGTCTCTGGGGCCAACGTCCTGACTTTC.

A few counts support this clonotype. The chain employs TRBV7-9 and TRBJ2-2; D gene unclear. There are 14 residues in the CDR3. CDR1 is SEHNR and CDR2 is FQNEAQ in the germline V gene (reference sequence). The V gene lost 3 bases and the J gene lost 0 bases, with 5 bases spanning the gap. DNA of the CDR3: TGTGCCAGCAGCTTTGACACGAACACCGGGGAGCTGTTTTTT. It specifies CASSFDTNTGELFF.

This clonotype was picked up many times. The J gene is TRBJ1-2, the V gene TRBV7-2, with 9 bases aligning to TRBD1. Germline V gene data show CDR1 as SGHTA and CDR2 as FQGNSA. Germline trimming cut 5 bases from V and 4 bases from J; bases unmatched to any gene: 5. This CDR3 has 14 amino acids. The DNA of the CDR3 is TGTGCCAGCAGCCTTGGACAGGGGCGCTATGGCTACACCTTC. Amino acids: CASSLGQGRYGYTF.

This clonotype was recorded many times. This chain links TRBV7-2 with TRBJ1-6; D uncertain. The CDR3 runs 13 residues. The ends were cut back, 8 bases at V and 9 bases at J, with 14 bases in the middle. Germline lookup yields CDR1 SGHTA and CDR2 FQGNSA. The CDR3 sequence is CASCLVIASPLHF. The CDR3, as DNA: TGTGCCAGCTGCCTAGTGATTGCTTCACCCCTCCACTTT.

The V and J genes are TRBV30 and TRBJ1-5, with TRBD1 matching 9 bases. CDR1 and CDR2 (germline): GTSNPN, SVGIG (reference sequence). V shed 7 bases and J 4 bases; nucleotides not matched to a gene: 8. This CDR3 region has 14 residues. The CDR3 region is CAYAGQGGNQPQHF. CDR3 DNA sequence: TGTGCCTATGCGGGACAGGGAGGAAATCAGCCCCAGCATTTT.

The chain combines TRBV2 with TRBJ2-7; 10 nucleotides match TRBD1. The V and J ends lost 6 bases and 2 bases, in that order; junction bases with no gene match: 4. The CDR3 is 14 amino acids. The germline CDR1 and CDR2 sequences are SNHLY and FYNNEI. The CDR3 coding sequence is TGTGCCAGCAGCAAGGGACAGGGGCCCTACGAGCAGTACTTC. Amino acids: CASSKGQGPYEQYF.

This clonotype has more than one count but fewer than ten. This chain joins TRBV6-1 and TRBJ1-1; D remains ambiguous. Looked up from germline, CDR1 is MNHNS and CDR2 is SASEGT. This CDR3 has 14 amino acids. Trimming shortened V by 4 bases and J by 3 bases, and 12 bases separated the two germline ends. For the CDR3, the DNA is TGTGCCAGCAGTGTTAACGGCCCTTACACTGAAGCTTTCTTT. Translation gives CASSVNGPYTEAFF.

The gene calls are TRBV7-8 and TRBJ2-7; D gene ambiguous. Per the germline V gene, CDR1 is SGHVS and CDR2 is FQNEAQ. V lost 2 bases to trimming and J lost 2 bases, with 7 bases between them. This CDR3 has 13 residues. Here the CDR3 reads CASSLLTAYEQYF. CDR3 nucleotide sequence: TGTGCCAGCAGCTTACTGACGGCCTACGAGCAGTACTTC.

V and J are TRBV4-1 and TRBJ1-3, with TRBD1 identical over 7 bases. CDR3 size: 15 residues. The germline CDR1 and CDR2 sequences are MGHRA and YSYEKL. V was pared by 2 bases and J by 7 bases, with 8 bases of the junction left unmatched. This chain's CDR3 is CASSQSGGVLNTIYF. As DNA, the CDR3 is TGCGCCAGCAGCCAATCAGGGGGGGTCCTGAACACCATATATTTT.

This chain connects TRBV12-3 or TRBV12-4 to TRBJ1-6; D is perhaps TRBD1 (5 bases). Deletions cut 5 bases from V and 10 bases from J, with 15 bases between. This CDR3 is built from 14 residues. The CDR3 reads CASSPGRGRSPLHF. The CDR3 DNA reads TGTGCCAGCAGTCCCGGGCGGGGGAGGTCACCCCTCCACTTT.

The rearrangement uses TRBV12-3 or TRBV12-4 and TRBJ1-1, with a possible D match to TRBD1 (5 bases). V was shortened by 6 bases and J by 0 bases, with 32 bases between the two germline ends. CDR3 length equals 21 residues. The CDR3 region has the DNA TGTGCCAGCAGACCCCGCCGGGACTGGGGAGTTGGTATGGCTATGAACACTGAAGCTTTCTTT. This gives the protein CASRPRRDWGVGMAMNTEAFF.

The table lists this clonotype with many counts. V and J are TRBV12-3 or TRBV12-4 and TRBJ2-1, with TRBD2 identical over 7 bases. Trimming took 1 base from V and 8 from J; bases not matched to a gene: 2. CDR3 length: 13 residues. CDR3 sequence (DNA): TGTGCCAGCAGTTTAGGGGGAGGGCATGAGCAGTTCTTC. It codes for CASSLGGGHEQFF.

Points on this clonotype: A read error is possible here, since a much larger clone lies one base away. V and J are TRBV7-2 and TRBJ2-5; D might be TRBD1 (5 bases). V was cut by 4 bases and J by 4 bases, with 13 bases left in between. The CDR3 is made up of 14 amino acids. Germline CDR1 SGHTA, CDR2 FQGNSA. The CDR3 DNA reads TGTGCCAGCAGCTGGACACCAGTCGGAGAGACCCAGTACTTC. Protein product: CASSWTPVGETQYF.

This clonotype was seen a handful of times. CDR3 amino acids: CASSLGLAGLNEQFF. CDR3 DNA sequence: TGTGCCAGCAGCTTAGGACTAGCGGGGTTGAATGAGCAGTTCTTC. The chain links TRBV11-3 to TRBJ2-1; 11 bases map to TRBD2. Germline values: CDR1 SGHNT, CDR2 YENEEA. CDR3 length: 15 residues. J gave up 7 bases and V 1 base, and 3 bases lay outside the gene matches. Variable domain in full (rest from reference TRBV11-3 and TRBJ2-1): EAGVVQSPRYKIIEKKQPVAFWCNPISGHNTLYWYLQNLGQGPELLIRYENEEAVDDSQLPKDRFSAERLKGVDSTLKIQPAELGDSAVYLCASSLGLAGLNEQFFGPGTRLTVL.